The rows below give T cell receptor beta chains drawn from one sample of a study of T-cell memory formation after mild COVID-19. TCRdb redid the calling of the 5' RACE reads with MiXCR, one entry per CDR3 protein. The repertoire holds some 350,000 distinct CDR3 sequences, with 13% as singletons. Sequenced material: PBMCs or a T cell subset sorted from them (not recorded which). The receptor source for this set is a young man who had mild COVID-19 (a few samples of this study predate the infection). Cell type and time point are not known. Both conserved end residues are part of each CDR3. A D gene is named only where the DNA matches it firmly. Not all rows give a size; the values are once, few, many and, for expanded clones, a class.

J gene,D gene,clone size,V gene,CDR3 DNA,CDR3 protein
TRBJ2-5,TRBD1,-,TRBV18,TGTGCCAGCTCCCAAGACAGGGTGAGGGAGACCCAGTACTTC,CASSQDRVRETQYF
TRBJ2-7,-,-,TRBV12-3/TRBV12-4,TGTGCCAGCAGGTTGGGCTACGAGCAGTACTTC,CASRLGYEQYF
TRBJ2-1,TRBD1,-,TRBV4-2,TGTGCCAGCAGCTACAGGGGGGTGGTCAATGAGCAGTTCTTC,CASSYRGVVNEQFF
TRBJ1-2,-,few,TRBV6-6,TGTGCCAGCAGTTACTCGCACGGAACAGATGATCCCTATGGCTACACCTTC,CASSYSHGTDDPYGYTF
TRBJ2-7,-,few,TRBV3-1,TGTGCCAGCAGCCAATTCCTGGGGGTTCAGCAGTACTTC,CASSQFLGVQQYF
TRBJ1-6,-,few,TRBV27,TGTGCCAGCAGCCAGGGTACCTATAATTCACCCCTCCACTTT,CASSQGTYNSPLHF
TRBJ1-1,TRBD1,-,TRBV6-5,TGTGCCAGCAGACAGGGGCGGGATGTACGAGCTTTCTTT,CASRQGRDVRAFF
TRBJ2-3,-,-,TRBV4-1,TGCGCCAGCAGCCAGGTTGGGGATCTAGGCTATACGCAGTATTTT,CASSQVGDLGYTQYF
TRBJ2-3,TRBD2,-,TRBV20-1,TGCAGTGCCAAAAGCGGGGGGGCCGCAGATACGCAGTATTTT,CSAKSGGAADTQYF
TRBJ2-2,-,-,TRBV25-1,TGTGCCATCGATCGCAGTGACACCGGGGAGCTGTTTTTT,CAIDRSDTGELFF
TRBJ1-5,TRBD1,-,TRBV7-2,TGTGCCAGCAGCTTAGCAGGGACAGATAGCAATCAGCCCCAGCATTTT,CASSLAGTDSNQPQHF
TRBJ1-5,-,once,TRBV20-1,TGCAGTGCCCCCACAACGGCAGGGCATCAGCCCCAGCATTTT,CSAPTTAGHQPQHF
TRBJ2-7,-,-,TRBV12-3/TRBV12-4,TGTGCCAGCAGCACCCCCGCAGGAATGCAGTACTTC,CASSTPAGMQYF
TRBJ2-4,TRBD1,-,TRBV5-1,TGCGCCAGCAGCTTGGGACAGGGGGGAGACATTCAGTACTTC,CASSLGQGGDIQYF
TRBJ2-2,-,many,TRBV4-3,TGCGCCAGCAGCCAAATTACAGGAACAAACGGGGAGCTGTTTTTT,CASSQITGTNGELFF
TRBJ1-1,-,-,TRBV4-3,TGCGCCAGCAGCCAAGATGGGTTCGGGGGCACTGAAGCTTTCTTT,CASSQDGFGGTEAFF
TRBJ1-6,TRBD1,few,TRBV3-1,TGTGCCAGCAGCCGAGGACAGGGATATAATTCACCCCTCCACTTT,CASSRGQGYNSPLHF
TRBJ2-2,-,-,TRBV18,TGTGCCAGCTCAAAGGAAGTGAACACCGGGGAGCTGTTTTTT,CASSKEVNTGELFF
TRBJ1-2,TRBD1,-,TRBV6-5,TGTGCCAGCAGTTACGTAGGGGGCAACTATGGCTACACCTTC,CASSYVGGNYGYTF
TRBJ2-1,-,few,TRBV7-9,TGTGCCAGCGGGTTGGACAGCTACAATGAGCAGTTCTTC,CASGLDSYNEQFF
TRBJ2-2,-,-,TRBV4-1,TGCGCCAGCAGCCAAGATGTGGGGGCCGGGGAGCTGTTTTTT,CASSQDVGAGELFF
TRBJ1-2,-,-,TRBV3-1,TGTGCCAGCAGCCGGCGTTGGGTGGGGCTGCGTTCGTACACCTTC,CASSRRWVGLRSYTF
TRBJ2-7,-,-,TRBV5-5,TGTGCCAGCAGCTTGGCAGGGAACTACGAGCAGTACTTC,CASSLAGNYEQYF
TRBJ2-3,TRBD1,-,TRBV5-1,TGCGCCAGCAGCTTCGGGACAGCTCAAGATACGCAGTATTTT,CASSFGTAQDTQYF
TRBJ1-1,TRBD1,few,TRBV7-2,TGTGCCAGCTTTGGAGGGGGCGCGAGGAACACTGAAGCTTTCTTT,CASFGGGARNTEAFF
TRBJ1-5,-,-,TRBV7-3,TGTGCCAGCAGCTCTCCCGGCGGGACCCCCAAAGTGGCCCAGCATTTT,CASSSPGGTPKVAQHF
TRBJ2-1,TRBD2,few,TRBV4-2,TGTGCCAGCAGCCAAGAAGGACTAGCGGGGGGGGAGCAGTTCTTC,CASSQEGLAGGEQFF
TRBJ2-2,-,few,TRBV5-6,TGTGCCAGCAGCTTGTGGCCAGGGGACAACACCGGGGAGCTGTTTTTT,CASSLWPGDNTGELFF
TRBJ1-1,-,-,TRBV20-1,TGCAGTGCCCACCGGGTCGACAGCTGGTATGACACTGAAGCTTTCTTT,CSAHRVDSWYDTEAFF
TRBJ1-1,-,few,TRBV10-3,TGTGCCATCATGTCCGGGCCCCGGAAGAACACTGAAGCTTTCTTT,CAIMSGPRKNTEAFF
TRBJ2-3,TRBD2,few,TRBV7-2,TGTGCCAGCAGCTTAGATCCTAGCGGGGGGCAGATCACAGATACGCAGTATTTT,CASSLDPSGGQITDTQYF
TRBJ2-1,TRBD2,few,TRBV6-2/TRBV6-3,TGTGCCAGCAGTTATTGGGCTAGCGGGGGGCATGAGCAGTTCTTC,CASSYWASGGHEQFF
TRBJ2-1,-,many,TRBV7-3,TGTGCCAGCAGCTTAAATGGTGAGCAGTTCTTC,CASSLNGEQFF
TRBJ1-2,TRBD1,many,TRBV7-2,TGTGCCAGCAGCTTAGTAGCGCACTGGGACAGCTATGGCTACACCTTC,CASSLVAHWDSYGYTF
TRBJ2-2,-,-,TRBV20-1,TGCAGTGCTAGCGGGGGCACCGGGGAGCTGTTTTTT,CSASGGTGELFF
TRBJ1-5,-,few,TRBV9,TGTGCCAGCAGTGACAATGGGAATAGCAATCAGCCCCAGCATTTT,CASSDNGNSNQPQHF
TRBJ2-1,-,few,TRBV30,TGTGCCTGGACAAGTTCGGGTGAGCAGTTCTTC,CAWTSSGEQFF
TRBJ2-5,TRBD1,many,TRBV15,TGTGCCACCAGCATAGGGACAGGCAGGGACCAGTACTTC,CATSIGTGRDQYF
TRBJ2-5,-,-,TRBV11-2,TGTGCCAGAAAAGGAGGGGGGAGAGAGACCCAGTACTTC,CARKGGGRETQYF
TRBJ2-3,-,-,TRBV7-2,TGTGCCAGCAGCTTCGGTCCGATCACAGATACGCAGTATTTT,CASSFGPITDTQYF
TRBJ2-1,-,many,TRBV7-9,TGTGCCAGCAGCTTAGTGGGTTATGAGCAGTTCTTC,CASSLVGYEQFF